This T cell receptor beta chain was retrieved from a study of T cells after yellow fever vaccination. Study results and caveats: The presence of abundant clonotypes contaminating from the bulk population was possible in FACS-sorted repertoires.

The study made its TCR cDNA through 5'RACE template switching. That step introduced a universal primer site along with UMIs. From the 5' RACE reads, TCRdb called clonotypes with MiXCR, one entry per CDR3 protein. The repertoire holds some 5,000 distinct CDR3 sequences, with less than 4.5% as singletons. After removal of 2 bases from V and 5 bases from J, the junction contained 19 bases not matched to a gene. CDR3 length: 20 residues. Germline-derived CDR1 and CDR2 are SGHAT and FQNNGV. This clonotype was observed many times. The gene calls are TRBV11-2 and TRBJ2-3, with 10 bases matching TRBD2. Source: PBMCs, either bulk or a sorted T-cell subset (CD4+, CD8+, memory, or dextramer-sorted; not recorded which), taken 15 days after the yellow fever booster vaccination. The sequence was collected from a man aged 25-45 years who received the YFV17D yellow fever vaccine. CDR3 nucleotides: TGTGCCAGCAGCTTAAAAGGCTACGGGCTAGCGGGAGAGGCAATAGATACGCAGTATTTT. This codes for CASSLKGYGLAGEAIDTQYF.